This T cell receptor (beta chain) was found in a study of cytotoxic CD8 clonotypes in ibrutinib-treated CLL. About the research overall: Each sample contained, on average, roughly 260,000 productive templates and roughly 100,000 productive rearrangements. Whole-study results and caveats: Clonality increased with ibrutinib response but returned toward baseline at progression. Few clonotypes were public, and these shrank or held steady under treatment.

A remark on this clone: Its antigen remains unidentified.

Target depth was 1 in 200,000 to 1 in 1 million T cells, about 10x per clonotype. Profiled with immunoSEQ multiplex PCR; TCRdb holds only in-frame clones, not every one. Among 76,000 or so clones listed, approximately 87% were seen once. This CDR3 spans 16 amino acids. Germline CDR1 reads PRHDT; CDR2 reads FYEKMQ (reference sequence). The ends lost 4 bases at V and 1 base at J; junction bases unmatched: 8. The specimen comprised PBMCs, sampled after 24 months of ibrutinib treatment. This chain connects TRBV13 to TRBJ1-1; 8 bases match TRBD1. The clonotype comes from a human donor with chronic lymphocytic leukemia. The CDR3 protein is CASSSRQGPKNTEAFF. In DNA form, the CDR3 reads TGTGCCAGCAGCTCCCGACAGGGGCCAAAGAACACTGAAGCTTTCTTT.